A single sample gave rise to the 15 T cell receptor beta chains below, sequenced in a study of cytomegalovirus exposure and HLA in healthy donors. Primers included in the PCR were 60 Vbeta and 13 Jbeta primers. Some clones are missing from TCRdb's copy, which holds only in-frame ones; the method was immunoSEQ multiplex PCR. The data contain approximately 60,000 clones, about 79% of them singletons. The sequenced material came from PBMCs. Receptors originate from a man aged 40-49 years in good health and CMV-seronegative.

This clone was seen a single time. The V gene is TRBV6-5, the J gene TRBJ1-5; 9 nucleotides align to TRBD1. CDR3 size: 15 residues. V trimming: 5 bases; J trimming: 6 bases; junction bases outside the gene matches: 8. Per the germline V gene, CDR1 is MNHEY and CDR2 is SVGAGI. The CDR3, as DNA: TGTGCCAGCAGTCCCCAGGGACAGGGTTCTCAGCCCCAGCATTTT. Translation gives CASSPQGQGSQPQHF.

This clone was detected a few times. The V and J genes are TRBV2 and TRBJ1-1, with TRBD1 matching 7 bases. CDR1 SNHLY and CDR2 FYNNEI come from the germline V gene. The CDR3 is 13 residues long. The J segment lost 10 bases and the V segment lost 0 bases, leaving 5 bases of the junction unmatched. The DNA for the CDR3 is TGTGCCAGCAGTGAAGCGTCCGGGACAGTAGCTTTCTTT. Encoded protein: CASSEASGTVAFF.

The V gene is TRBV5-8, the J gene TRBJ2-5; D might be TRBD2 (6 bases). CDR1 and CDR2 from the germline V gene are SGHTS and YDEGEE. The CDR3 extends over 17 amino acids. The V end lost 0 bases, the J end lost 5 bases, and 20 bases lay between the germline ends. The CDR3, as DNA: TGTGCCAGCAGCTTGGGAACACTAGGGTCGGGGAGGGAGACCCAGTACTTC. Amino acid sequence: CASSLGTLGSGRETQYF.

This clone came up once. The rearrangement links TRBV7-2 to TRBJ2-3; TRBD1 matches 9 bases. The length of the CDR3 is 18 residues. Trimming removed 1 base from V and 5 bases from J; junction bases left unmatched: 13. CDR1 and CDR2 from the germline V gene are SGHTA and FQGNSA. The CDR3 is CASSLESSGQGALDTQYF. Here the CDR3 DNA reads TGTGCCAGCAGCTTAGAGTCTTCGGGACAGGGTGCGTTAGATACGCAGTATTTT.

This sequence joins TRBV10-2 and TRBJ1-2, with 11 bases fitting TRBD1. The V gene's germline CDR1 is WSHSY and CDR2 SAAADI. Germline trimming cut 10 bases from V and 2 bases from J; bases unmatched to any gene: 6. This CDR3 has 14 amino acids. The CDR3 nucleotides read TGCGCCATTTCGGGACAGGGGGAGAACTATGGCTACACCTTC. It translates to CAISGQGENYGYTF.

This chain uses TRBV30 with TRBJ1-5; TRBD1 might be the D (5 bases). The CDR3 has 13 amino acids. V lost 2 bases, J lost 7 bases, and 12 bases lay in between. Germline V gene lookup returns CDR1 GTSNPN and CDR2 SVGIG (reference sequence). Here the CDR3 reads CAWSPGPGQPQHF. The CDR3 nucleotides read TGTGCCTGGAGTCCAGGGCCAGGACAGCCCCAGCATTTT.

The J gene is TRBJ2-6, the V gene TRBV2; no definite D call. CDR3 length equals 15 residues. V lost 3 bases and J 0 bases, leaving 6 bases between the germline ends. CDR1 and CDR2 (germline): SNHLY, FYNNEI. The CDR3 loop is CASSDSRSGANVLTF. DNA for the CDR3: TGTGCCAGCAGTGATAGTCGCTCTGGGGCCAACGTCCTGACTTTC.

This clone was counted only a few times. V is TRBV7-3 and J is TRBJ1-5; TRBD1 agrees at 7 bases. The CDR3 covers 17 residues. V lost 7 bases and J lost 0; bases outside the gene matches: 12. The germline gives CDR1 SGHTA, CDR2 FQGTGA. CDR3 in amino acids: CASTTGQERTSNQPQHF. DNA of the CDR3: TGTGCCAGCACCACAGGACAGGAGAGAACTAGCAATCAGCCCCAGCATTTT.

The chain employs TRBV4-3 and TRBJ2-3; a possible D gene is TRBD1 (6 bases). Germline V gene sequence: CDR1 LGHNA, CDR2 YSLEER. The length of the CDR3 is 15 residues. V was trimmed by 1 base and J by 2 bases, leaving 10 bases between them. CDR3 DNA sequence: TGCGCCAGCAGCCAAGCAGACAGGACCACAGATACGCAGTATTTT. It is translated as CASSQADRTTDTQYF.

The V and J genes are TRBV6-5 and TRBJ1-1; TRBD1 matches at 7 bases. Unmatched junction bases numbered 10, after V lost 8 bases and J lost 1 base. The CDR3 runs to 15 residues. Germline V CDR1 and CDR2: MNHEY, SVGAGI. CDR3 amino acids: CASCTFRGPNTEAFF. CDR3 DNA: TGTGCCAGCTGCACTTTTAGGGGGCCGAACACTGAAGCTTTCTTT.

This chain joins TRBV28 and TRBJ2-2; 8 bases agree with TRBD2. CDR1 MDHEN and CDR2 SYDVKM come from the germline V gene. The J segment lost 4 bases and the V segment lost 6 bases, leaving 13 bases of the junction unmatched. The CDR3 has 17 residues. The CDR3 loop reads CASRTFWRGGRTGELFF. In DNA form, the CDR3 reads TGTGCCAGCAGGACCTTTTGGCGCGGGGGGCGCACCGGGGAGCTGTTTTTT. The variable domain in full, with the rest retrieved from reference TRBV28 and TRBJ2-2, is DVKVTQSSRYLVKRTGEKVFLECVQDMDHENMFWYRQDPGLGLRLIYFSYDVKMKEKGDIPEGYSVSREKKERFSLILESASTNQTSMYLCASRTFWRGGRTGELFFGEGSRLTVL.

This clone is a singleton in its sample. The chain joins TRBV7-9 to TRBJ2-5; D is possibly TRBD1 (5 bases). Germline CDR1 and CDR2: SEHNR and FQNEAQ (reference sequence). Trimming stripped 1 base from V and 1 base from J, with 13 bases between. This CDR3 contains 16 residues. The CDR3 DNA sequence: TGTGCCAGCAGCTTAGTTAGCAGGGCCCTCCAAGAGACCCAGTACTTC. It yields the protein CASSLVSRALQETQYF.

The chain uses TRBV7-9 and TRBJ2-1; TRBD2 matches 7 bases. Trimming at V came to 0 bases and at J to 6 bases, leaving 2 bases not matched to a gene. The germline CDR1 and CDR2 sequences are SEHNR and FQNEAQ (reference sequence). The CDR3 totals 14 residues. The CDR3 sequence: CASSLAREGNEQFF. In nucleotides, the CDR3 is TGTGCCAGCAGCTTAGCCAGGGAGGGCAATGAGCAGTTCTTC.

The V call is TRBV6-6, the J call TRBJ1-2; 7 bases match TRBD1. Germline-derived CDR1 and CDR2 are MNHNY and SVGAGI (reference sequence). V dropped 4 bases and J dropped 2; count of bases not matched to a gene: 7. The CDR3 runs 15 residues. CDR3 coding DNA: TGTGCCAGCAGTTTTTCACCGGGACAGAACTATGGCTACACCTTC. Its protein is CASSFSPGQNYGYTF.

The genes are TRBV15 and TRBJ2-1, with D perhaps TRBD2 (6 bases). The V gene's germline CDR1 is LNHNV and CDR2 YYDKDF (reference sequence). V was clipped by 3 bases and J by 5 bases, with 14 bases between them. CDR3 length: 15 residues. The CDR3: CATSSTTGVHNEQFF. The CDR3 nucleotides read TGTGCCACCAGCAGCACCACGGGGGTCCACAATGAGCAGTTCTTC.